A single sample gave rise to the 25 T cell receptor beta chains below, sequenced in a study of cytomegalovirus exposure and HLA in healthy donors. A multiplex PCR was run with 60 Vbeta primers and 13 Jbeta primers. Profiling relied on immunoSEQ multiplex PCR, and the TCRdb table lists in-frame clones only, not all of them. The sample has approximately 170,000 clones; 68% are singletons. The sequenced sample was PBMCs. The receptor set was obtained from a woman younger than 35 in good health and CMV-seropositive.

This sequence joins TRBV4-1 and TRBJ2-7, with 7 nucleotides matching TRBD2. The V gene end was trimmed by 4 bases and the J gene end by 0 bases; junction bases not matched to a gene: 6. The germline CDR1 and CDR2 sequences are MGHRA and YSYEKL. The CDR3 extends over 15 amino acids. The CDR3 loop is CASSRASGSSYEQYF. CDR3 coding DNA: TGCGCCAGCAGCCGCGCTAGCGGAAGCTCCTACGAGCAGTACTTC.

A few counts support this clone. The chain joins TRBV28 to TRBJ2-1, with 10 nucleotides matching TRBD2. The V gene's germline CDR1 is MDHEN and CDR2 SYDVKM. CDR3 length: 15 amino acids. V trimming: 4 bases; J trimming: 9 bases; junction bases outside the gene matches: 9. CDR3 coding DNA: TGTGCCAGCAGTTATGGTCTAGCGGGAGACATTGAGCAGTTCTTC. It specifies CASSYGLAGDIEQFF.

This clone has only one observation. This chain uses TRBV18 with TRBJ1-1, with D unclear. The germline gives CDR1 KGHSH, CDR2 LQKENI. This CDR3 has 15 amino acids. The V and J ends lost 0 bases and 4 bases respectively, with 12 bases between them. The CDR3 DNA is TGTGCCAGCTCACCACCGGGCAGATTACTCACTGAAGCTTTCTTT. Its protein is CASSPPGRLLTEAFF.

The chain is built from TRBV10-3 and TRBJ1-2; TRBD1 might be the D (6 bases). This CDR3 is 13 amino acids long. V shed 3 bases and J shed 3 bases, with 8 bases lying between them. Germline V lookup: CDR1 ENHRY, CDR2 SYGVKD. The CDR3 DNA follows: TGTGCCATCAGTGAACAGGGCGACTATGGCTACACCTTC. Translation gives CAISEQGDYGYTF.

CDR3 DNA: TGCGCCAGCAGCTTGTTCAGGGTAGGGGCTGAAGCTTTCTTT. It encodes CASSLFRVGAEAFF. V and J are TRBV5-1 and TRBJ1-1; D might be TRBD1 (5 bases). Trimming stripped 1 base from V and 6 bases from J, with 13 bases between. This CDR3 has 14 residues. The germline V gene has CDR1 SGHRS and CDR2 YFSETQ.

V gene TRBV7-3 combines with J gene TRBJ2-1; no clear D. V was cut by 2 bases and J by 4 bases, with 12 bases left in between. Per germline, CDR1 SGHTA and CDR2 FQGTGA. The CDR3 contains 15 residues. This CDR3 is CASSLGRPGYNEQFF. The DNA for the CDR3 is TGTGCCAGCAGCTTAGGGCGTCCTGGGTACAATGAGCAGTTCTTC.

This chain uses TRBV7-9 with TRBJ2-2; 8 positions agree with TRBD2. V trimming: 6 bases; J trimming: 4 bases; junction bases outside the gene matches: 7. The CDR3 has 15 residues. Looked up from germline, CDR1 is SEHNR and CDR2 is FQNEAQ (reference sequence). CDR3 in amino acids: CASRDSGLATGELFF. CDR3 DNA: TGTGCCAGCAGAGACAGCGGACTAGCCACCGGGGAGCTGTTTTTT.

The chain employs TRBV30 and TRBJ1-4; D ambiguous. V lost 7 bases to trimming and J lost 0 bases, with 15 bases between them. The CDR3 sequence is 15 residues long. CDR1 and CDR2 from the germline V gene are GTSNPN and SVGIG (reference sequence). This CDR3 reads CAFTREVTTNEKLFF. CDR3 bases: TGTGCCTTTACCCGGGAGGTAACAACTAATGAAAAACTGTTTTTT.

This chain connects TRBV28 to TRBJ2-2; 7 bases agree with TRBD1. Looked up from germline, CDR1 is MDHEN and CDR2 is SYDVKM. The CDR3 is 15 amino acids. With V trimmed by 8 bases and J by 5 bases, 11 bases remained unmatched. CDR3: CASGLRQGGTGELFF. CDR3 DNA sequence: TGTGCCAGCGGTCTTAGACAGGGCGGAACCGGGGAGCTGTTTTTT.

The J gene is TRBJ2-2, the V gene TRBV29-1, with 8 bases fitting TRBD2. V shed 7 bases and J 1 base; nucleotides not matched to a gene: 8. The CDR3 sequence is 15 residues long. Germline loops: CDR1 SQVTM, CDR2 ANQGSEA. The CDR3 DNA is TGCAGCGCCTCTCTACTAGCGGAGAACACCGGGGAGCTGTTTTTT. Amino acid sequence: CSASLLAENTGELFF.

The genes are TRBV28 and TRBJ2-3; tentative D call: TRBD2 (6 bases). The ends were cut back, 10 bases at V and 5 bases at J, with 13 bases in the middle. Germline V CDR1 and CDR2: MDHEN, SYDVKM. This CDR3 is built from 12 residues. The CDR3 sequence is CATFGREDTQYF. In nucleotides, the CDR3 is TGTGCCACCTTTGGGCGGGAAGATACGCAGTATTTT.

In its sample, this clone was seen a few times. The rearrangement joins TRBV6-6 to TRBJ2-7; weak D call: TRBD1 (6 bases). The CDR3 has 15 amino acids. Germline V gives CDR1 MNHNY, CDR2 SVGAGI (reference sequence). The germline V and J ends were trimmed by 0 bases and 0 bases, with 9 bases remaining between them. The chain's CDR3 is CASSYSMDSSYEQYF. The CDR3 coding sequence is TGTGCCAGCAGTTACTCGATGGACAGCTCCTACGAGCAGTACTTC.

This clone was seen more than once but under ten times. The V call is TRBV5-6, the J call TRBJ1-1, with 8 bases identical to TRBD1. Trimming removed 4 bases from V and 13 bases from J; junction bases left unmatched: 21. The CDR3 runs 16 residues. Germline lookup yields CDR1 SGHDT and CDR2 YYEEEE. CDR3 DNA: TGTGCCAGCAGCCTCAGGGGGCGCGCGGTCCCCCCCATTGATTTCTTT. Protein: CASSLRGRAVPPIDFF. The full variable domain, with the rest looked up from reference TRBV5-6 and TRBJ1-1, is DAGVTQSPTHLIKTRGQQVTLRCSPKSGHDTVSWYQQALGQGPQFIFQYYEEEERQRGNFPDRFSGHQFPNYSSELNVNALLLGDSALYLCASSLRGRAVPPIDFFGQGTRLTVV.

This clone came up once. The rearrangement uses TRBV28 and TRBJ1-5, with a weak D call TRBD1 (5 bases). The V and J ends lost 0 bases and 2 bases respectively, with 8 bases between them. In germline, CDR1 is MDHEN, CDR2 SYDVKM. CDR3 length: 15 amino acids. The DNA for the CDR3 is TGTGCCAGCAGTTTATGGGGCAGGGGCAATCAGCCCCAGCATTTT. Residues: CASSLWGRGNQPQHF.

This clone is a singleton in its sample. The V call is TRBV10-1, the J call TRBJ1-1; possibly TRBD1 for D (5 bases). The V and J ends lost 8 bases and 5 bases respectively, with 15 bases between them. Germline CDR1 and CDR2: WNHNN and SYGVQD (reference sequence). The CDR3 spans 13 residues. Written as DNA, the CDR3 is TGCGCCAGCCAAAACGCCGGGGGGACTGAAGCTTTCTTT. Its protein product is CASQNAGGTEAFF.

This clone was observed a handful of times. The J gene is TRBJ2-7, the V gene TRBV5-4; 10 bases are shared with TRBD1. Germline assignment: CDR1 SGHNT and CDR2 YYREEE (reference sequence). The ends lost 5 bases at V and 6 bases at J; junction bases unmatched: 5. CDR3 length: 13 residues. Here the CDR3 reads CASRRQGAGEQYF. In DNA form, the CDR3 reads TGTGCCAGCAGACGACAGGGGGCGGGCGAGCAGTACTTC. Supplemented by reference TRBV5-4 and TRBJ2-7, the full variable domain reads ETGVTQSPTHLIKTRGQQVTLRCSSQSGHNTVSWYQQALGQGPQFIFQYYREEENGRGNFPPRFSGLQFPNYSSELNVNALELDDSALYLCASRRQGAGEQYFGPGTRLTVT.

This sequence joins TRBV27 and TRBJ1-5, with D perhaps TRBD1 (5 bases). This CDR3 has 14 residues. Per the germline V gene, CDR1 is MNHEY and CDR2 is SMNVEV (reference sequence). The V end was cut by 5 bases, the J end by 11 bases, with 19 bases between. The CDR3 DNA reads as TGTGCCAGCAGTATAACAGGCCTCAAGGTGGCCCAGCATTTT. Its translation is CASSITGLKVAQHF.

This chain uses TRBV6-1 with TRBJ2-5, with 7 bases aligning to TRBD1. The DNA end lines up better with TRBJ2-7; the J call may be wrong. There are 13 residues in the CDR3. In germline, CDR1 is MNHNS, CDR2 SASEGT. The CDR3 coding sequence is TGTGCCAGCACTTGGGACAGCGCTTACGAGCAGTACTTC. It encodes CASTWDSAYEQYF.

The rearrangement links TRBV2 to TRBJ1-5; 7 bases map to TRBD1. The CDR3 is 16 amino acids. Unmatched junction bases numbered 13, after V lost 6 bases and J lost 5 bases. Germline CDR1 reads SNHLY; CDR2 reads FYNNEI. CDR3 loop: CASRRNRGEVDQPQHF. CDR3 nucleotides: TGTGCCAGCAGACGTAACAGGGGTGAGGTAGATCAGCCCCAGCATTTT.

The CDR3 is CAWSVPDRDREKLFF. The CDR3 DNA follows: TGTGCCTGGAGTGTACCTGACAGGGATCGAGAAAAACTGTTTTTT. The genes are TRBV30 and TRBJ1-4, with TRBD1 matching 7 bases. The CDR3 sequence is 15 residues long. Germline CDR1 GTSNPN, CDR2 SVGIG (reference sequence). The V segment lost 0 bases and the J segment 8 bases; nucleotides outside the gene matches: 9.

The V gene is TRBV6-6, the J gene TRBJ2-3, with unresolved D. V lost 0 bases and J lost 4, with 5 bases in between. The CDR3 spans 13 residues. Germline loops: CDR1 MNHNY, CDR2 SVGAGI (reference sequence). CDR3 region: CASSYSPADTQYF. The CDR3 coding sequence is TGTGCCAGCAGTTACTCCCCCGCAGATACGCAGTATTTT.

The genes are TRBV27 and TRBJ1-2; 8 bases align to TRBD1. V lost 3 bases, J lost 6 bases, and 6 bases stayed unmatched. Germline values: CDR1 MNHEY, CDR2 SMNVEV (reference sequence). The CDR3 has 14 amino acids. The CDR3 DNA sequence: TGTGCCAGCAGTTTCCTTGGACAGGGCCATGGCTACACCTTC. Translation: CASSFLGQGHGYTF.

V usage is TRBV29-1 and J usage is TRBJ1-1; D not resolved. The CDR3 is made up of 14 amino acids. V gave up 0 bases and J gave up 0 bases, with 8 bases separating them. CDR1 is SQVTM and CDR2 is ANQGSEA in the germline V gene. In DNA form, the CDR3 reads TGCAGCGTTGAAGAGGTGGCCATGAACACTGAAGCTTTCTTT. This encodes CSVEEVAMNTEAFF.

The chain has TRBV6-1 and TRBJ1-3; TRBD1 is a possible D gene (5 bases). This CDR3 comprises 14 residues. The germline gives CDR1 MNHNS, CDR2 SASEGT. V shed 7 bases and J shed 8 bases, with 18 bases lying between them. In DNA, the CDR3 is TGTGCCAGCACCCGAAACGGGGGGGAGGACACCATATATTTT. Amino acid sequence: CASTRNGGEDTIYF.

This chain links TRBV6-5 with TRBJ2-7, with 8 nucleotides matching TRBD2. CDR1 MNHEY and CDR2 SVGAGI come from the germline V gene. The CDR3 loop spans 13 amino acids. V lost 4 bases, J lost 6 bases, and 5 bases stayed unmatched. DNA of the CDR3: TGTGCCAGCAGTTTGATAGCGGGAACCGAGCAGTACTTC. Its protein product is CASSLIAGTEQYF.